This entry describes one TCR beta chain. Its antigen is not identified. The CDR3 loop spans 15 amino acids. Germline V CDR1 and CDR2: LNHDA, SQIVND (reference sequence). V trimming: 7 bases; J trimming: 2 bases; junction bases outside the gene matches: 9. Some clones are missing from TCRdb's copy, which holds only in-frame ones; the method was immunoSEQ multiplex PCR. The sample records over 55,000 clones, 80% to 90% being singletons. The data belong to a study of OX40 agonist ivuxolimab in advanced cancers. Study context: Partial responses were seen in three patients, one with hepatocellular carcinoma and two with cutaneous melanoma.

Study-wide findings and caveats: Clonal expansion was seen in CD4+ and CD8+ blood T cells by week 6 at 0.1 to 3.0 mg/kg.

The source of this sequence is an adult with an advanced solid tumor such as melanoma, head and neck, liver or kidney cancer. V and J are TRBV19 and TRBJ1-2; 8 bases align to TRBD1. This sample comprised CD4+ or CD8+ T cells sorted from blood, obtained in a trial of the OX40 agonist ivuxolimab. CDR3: CASNLNRGINYGYTF. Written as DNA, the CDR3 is TGTGCCAGTAACTTGAACAGGGGGATCAACTATGGCTACACCTTC.